This TCR beta chain was sequenced in a study of blood T cell repertoires in COVID-19. Assay used: immunoSEQ multiplex PCR; TCRdb lists only in-frame clones, some missing. The table includes roughly 35,000 clones, over 70% detected once. This clone was seen a few times. CDR1 is SGHTA and CDR2 is FQGNSA in the germline V gene. The germline V and J ends were trimmed by 1 base and 5 bases, with 8 bases remaining between them. This CDR3 is built from 14 residues. The TCR comes from a man older than 75 with active or convalescent COVID-19. Sequencing was carried out using peripheral blood. This chain links TRBV7-2 with TRBJ1-4, with D possibly being TRBD1 (5 bases). CDR3: CASSLGGGNEKLFF. CDR3 coding DNA: TGTGCCAGCAGCTTAGGGGGGGGAAATGAAAAACTGTTTTTT.